A selection of T cell receptor beta chains follows, all from one sample in a study of tumor-infiltrating lymphocytes in oesophageal squamous cell carcinoma. TCRdb analysed the PCR reads with MiXCR anew, one entry per CDR3 protein. Among about 12,000 distinct CDR3 sequences listed, around 56% were seen once. The specimen sequenced was esophageal tumor tissue. The receptors were sampled from a female donor with esophageal squamous cell carcinoma. The CDR3 runs from the conserved cysteine through the conserved F or W. Fields, in order: CDR3 length, V gene, D gene, J gene, CDR3 protein. D genes are given only for firm matches.

15	TRBV7-2	TRBD2	TRBJ2-1	CASSTRTSGYNEQFF
13	TRBV6-6	-	-	CASSYRSSHEQYF
14	TRBV11-2	-	TRBJ1-1	CASTLRIMNTEAFF
16	TRBV7-2	-	TRBJ1-5	CASSLVGGGSNQPQHF
15	TRBV7-2	TRBD1	TRBJ2-1	CASSPGTGGGISQFF
12	TRBV12-3/TRBV12-4	-	TRBJ2-5	CASSRLQETQYF
15	TRBV10-1	TRBD2	-	CASSEGSGGGNEQFF
16	TRBV6-5	-	TRBJ2-1	CASSYVGPAYRNEQFF
16	TRBV12-3/TRBV12-4	-	-	CASTTTGYTGSYEQYF
15	TRBV7-2	TRBD2	-	CASSGTSGSYNEQFF
13	TRBV12-3/TRBV12-4	TRBD2	TRBJ2-5	CASSPRTSGTQYF
14	TRBV12-3/TRBV12-4	TRBD1	TRBJ1-1	CASSFTGGSTEAFF
13	TRBV7-2	-	TRBJ2-7	CASSLALREDLCF
13	TRBV5-3	TRBD1	-	CASRLDREETQYF
18	TRBV7-2	TRBD2	TRBJ2-3	CASSLVGSGDTSTDTQYF
13	TRBV11-2	-	TRBJ2-5	CASSLGGNNEQYF
13	TRBV7-3	-	-	CASSLSGSNEQFF
15	TRBV7-8	TRBD1	TRBJ2-1	CASSARTGGYNEQFF
16	TRBV5-1	-	-	CASSLGLATSTDTQYF
14	TRBV9	-	-	CASALTGRSYEQYF
16	TRBV7-8	TRBD2	-	CASSLELAGGSGELFF
15	TRBV7-4	TRBD2	TRBJ2-7	CASSSLAGEAYEQYF
16	TRBV7-2	TRBD2	-	CASSLVSRGRGHEQFF
12	TRBV11-3	-	TRBJ2-5	CASSFDGGTQYF
14	TRBV7-8	-	-	CASSPHTGNYGYTF
16	TRBV7-2	-	-	CASSLVAGSSYNEQFF
14	TRBV5-5	-	TRBJ2-4	CASSLRVFENIQYF
14	TRBV7-8	-	-	CASSFGQLSYEQYF
12	TRBV7-3	-	TRBJ2-3	CASSFDQDTQYF
14	TRBV7-8	-	TRBJ1-2	CASSLELGRSGYTF
13	TRBV7-2	-	TRBJ1-2	CASSLDSDYGYTF
15	TRBV4-1	-	-	CASSQRDSQNYGYTF
14	TRBV7-9	TRBD1	TRBJ1-2	CASSLETGNYGYTF
13	TRBV7-4	-	-	CASSSDSTYGYTF
15	TRBV7-9	-	-	CASSLRDGSYNEQFF
18	TRBV20-1	-	-	CSAARVLVDGSPGETQYF
16	TRBV5-4	TRBD2	-	CASSRSGGNSYNEQYF
15	TRBV6-2/TRBV6-3	TRBD2	-	CASSVRLAGQETQYF
11	TRBV28	-	TRBJ2-3	CASSAFYEQYF
14	TRBV7-2	-	TRBJ1-1	CASSLGSGDTEAFF
13	TRBV7-6	TRBD1	TRBJ2-5	CASRRQGYNEQYF
19	TRBV28	TRBD1	TRBJ1-5	CASRPTGTGAAAYNQPQHF
11	TRBV7-2	-	TRBJ2-5	CASSPGTTQYF
16	TRBV7-2	TRBD2	TRBJ2-3	CASSPSDGRRADTQYF
17	TRBV12-3/TRBV12-4	TRBD2	TRBJ2-7	CASSSRRTSDSSYEQYF
15	TRBV6-1	-	-	CASSDLGGAFYEQYF
17	TRBV7-9	-	TRBJ2-1	CASSLGVWGSDYNEQFF
16	TRBV7-6	-	-	CASSPTPGLQSETQYF
13	TRBV7-8	-	TRBJ1-5	CASSLDRDQPQHF
15	TRBV12-3/TRBV12-4	TRBD2	-	CASSPRGGRINEQFF
14	TRBV6-2/TRBV6-3	-	TRBJ1-4	CASSDRQGNEKLFF
15	TRBV7-8	-	TRBJ2-7	CASSPRMTGSYEQYF
19	TRBV7-2	TRBD2	-	CASSRTGTSGRGGWETQYF